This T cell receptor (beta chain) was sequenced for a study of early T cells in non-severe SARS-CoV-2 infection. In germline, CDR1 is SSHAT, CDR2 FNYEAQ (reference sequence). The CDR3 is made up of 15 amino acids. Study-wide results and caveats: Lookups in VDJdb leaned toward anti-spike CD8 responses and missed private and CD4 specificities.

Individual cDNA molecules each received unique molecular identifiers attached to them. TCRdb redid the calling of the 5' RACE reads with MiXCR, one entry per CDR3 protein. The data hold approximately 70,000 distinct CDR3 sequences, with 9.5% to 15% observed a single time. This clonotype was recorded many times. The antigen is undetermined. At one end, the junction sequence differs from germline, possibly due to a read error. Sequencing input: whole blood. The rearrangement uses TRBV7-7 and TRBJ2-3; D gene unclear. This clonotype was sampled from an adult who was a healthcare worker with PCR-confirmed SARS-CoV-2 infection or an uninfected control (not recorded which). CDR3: CASSLSGGQADTQYF. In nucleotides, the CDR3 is TGTGCTAGCAGCTTGTCGGGCGGCCAGGCAGATACGCAGTATTTT.